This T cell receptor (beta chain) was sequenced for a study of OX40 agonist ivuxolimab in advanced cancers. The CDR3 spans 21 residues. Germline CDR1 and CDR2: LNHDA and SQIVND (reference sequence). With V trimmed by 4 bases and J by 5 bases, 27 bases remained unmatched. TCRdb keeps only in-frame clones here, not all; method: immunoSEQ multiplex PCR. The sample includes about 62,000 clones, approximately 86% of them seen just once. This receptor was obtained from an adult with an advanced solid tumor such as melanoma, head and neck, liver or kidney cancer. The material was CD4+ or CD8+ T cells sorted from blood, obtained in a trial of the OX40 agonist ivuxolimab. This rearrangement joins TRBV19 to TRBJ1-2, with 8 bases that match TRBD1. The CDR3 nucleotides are TGTGCCAGTAGTACCCGCGGGGCCCCATCAGGGGGCTACTTCGAATCTTATGGCTACACCTTC. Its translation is CASSTRGAPSGGYFESYGYTF.